This T cell receptor beta chain was documented in a study of cytotoxic CD8 clonotypes in ibrutinib-treated CLL. The CDR3 runs to 15 residues. Looked up from germline, CDR1 is LNHDA and CDR2 is SQIVND (reference sequence). Of note for this clone: One end of the junction varies from germline; a read error may be responsible.

Assay: immunoSEQ multiplex PCR; the TCRdb copy retains only in-frame clones and omits some. The table shows under 150,000 clones, with 91% occurring only once. The chain uses TRBV19 and TRBJ1-2; 9 bases are shared with TRBD1. This receptor was obtained from a human donor with chronic lymphocytic leukemia. Specimen: PBMCs, collected after 12 months of ibrutinib treatment. The CDR3 is CTSNPGTGNPYGYTF. For the CDR3, the DNA is TGTACCAGTAACCCTGGGACAGGGAATCCCTATGGCTACACCTTC.